These 8 T cell receptor beta chains were sequenced from one sample in a study of OX40 agonist ivuxolimab in advanced cancers. Only in-frame clones appear in the TCRdb table, and some are missing; sequencing was by immunoSEQ multiplex PCR. The sample has around 77,000 clones; roughly 86% are singletons. Sequenced here: CD4+ or CD8+ T cells sorted from blood, sampled in a trial of the OX40 agonist ivuxolimab. These TCRs come from an adult with an advanced solid tumor such as melanoma, head and neck, liver or kidney cancer.

This CDR3 reads CASSSRTLRGYTF. The CDR3 nucleotides read TGTGCCAGCAGCTCAAGGACACTTCGGGGCTACACCTTC. This chain links TRBV6-6 with TRBJ1-2; D is perhaps TRBD1 (5 bases). This CDR3 has 13 residues. Germline CDR1 reads MNHNY; CDR2 reads SVGAGI (reference sequence). With 6 bases removed from V and 8 bases from J, the gap between germline ends came to 16 bases.

Remarks on this clone: The same CDR3 arises from other DNA sequences in this sample as well. The chain links TRBV5-1 to TRBJ2-6; D unresolved. CDR1 and CDR2 from the germline V gene are SGHRS and YFSETQ. The CDR3 runs 16 residues. V lost 0 bases, J lost 0 bases, and 7 bases lay in between. This CDR3 is CASSLAGLSGANVLTF. The CDR3 coding sequence is TGCGCCAGCAGCTTGGCTGGTCTCTCTGGGGCCAACGTCCTGACTTTC. Using reference TRBV5-1 and TRBJ2-6 for the parts outside the CDR3, the full variable domain is KAGVTQTPRYLIKTRGQQVTLSCSPISGHRSVSWYQQTPGQGLQFLFEYFSETQRNKGNFPGRFSGRQFSNSRSEMNVSTLELGDSALYLCASSLAGLSGANVLTFGAGSRLTVL.

Written as DNA, the CDR3 is TGTGCCAGCAGCCAAAAAGGACAGGGAATTCCCTATGGCTACACCTTC. Translated, it gives CASSQKGQGIPYGYTF. The chain has TRBV14 and TRBJ1-2, with 8 bases lining up with TRBD1. CDR1 is SGHDN, CDR2 FVKESK, per germline. This CDR3 comprises 16 residues. Germline trimming cut 2 bases from V and 4 bases from J; bases unmatched to any gene: 9.

This sequence joins TRBV6-4 and TRBJ1-2, with 9 bases that match TRBD1. Unmatched junction bases numbered 6, after V lost 6 bases and J lost 7 bases. Looked up from germline, CDR1 is MRHNA and CDR2 is SNTAGT. CDR3 length: 13 residues. CDR3 sequence: CASSLQGATGYTF. The DNA of the CDR3 is TGTGCCAGCAGCTTACAGGGGGCAACTGGCTACACCTTC.

J is TRBJ2-2 and V is TRBV4-2; D unclear. This CDR3 comprises 14 residues. Germline V gene lookup returns CDR1 LGHNA and CDR2 YNFKEQ. Trimming took 5 bases from V and 0 from J, leaving 7 bases between them. The CDR3, as DNA: TGTGCCAGCAGCTTAAGGCCGAACACCGGGGAGCTGTTTTTT. Its translation: CASSLRPNTGELFF.

CDR3 DNA sequence: TGTGCCAGCAGTAATCAGGGAATTCCCGGGGAGCTGTTTTTT. It encodes CASSNQGIPGELFF. The V and J genes are TRBV2 and TRBJ2-2, with D tentatively TRBD1 (5 bases). The CDR3 runs 14 residues. Trimming shortened V by 5 bases and J by 6 bases, and 13 bases separated the two germline ends. Germline values: CDR1 SNHLY, CDR2 FYNNEI.

The V gene is TRBV28, the J gene TRBJ1-5; D unclear. This CDR3 is built from 15 residues. Germline V lookup: CDR1 MDHEN, CDR2 SYDVKM. Trimming removed 3 bases from V and 7 bases from J, with 16 bases in between. CDR3 coding DNA: TGTGCCAGCAGTTTGATTGTAGGGTCTGGCCAGCCCCAGCATTTT. Amino acid sequence: CASSLIVGSGQPQHF.

The CDR3: CATSRERVGFGYTF. Written as DNA, the CDR3 is TGTGCCACCAGCAGAGAGAGAGTGGGGTTTGGCTACACCTTC. The chain couples TRBV15 to TRBJ1-2; unclear D gene. The CDR3 totals 14 residues. Germline V gene data show CDR1 as LNHNV and CDR2 as YYDKDF (reference sequence). Between the trimmed V and J ends, which lost 0 bases and 7 bases, there was a span of 12 bases.